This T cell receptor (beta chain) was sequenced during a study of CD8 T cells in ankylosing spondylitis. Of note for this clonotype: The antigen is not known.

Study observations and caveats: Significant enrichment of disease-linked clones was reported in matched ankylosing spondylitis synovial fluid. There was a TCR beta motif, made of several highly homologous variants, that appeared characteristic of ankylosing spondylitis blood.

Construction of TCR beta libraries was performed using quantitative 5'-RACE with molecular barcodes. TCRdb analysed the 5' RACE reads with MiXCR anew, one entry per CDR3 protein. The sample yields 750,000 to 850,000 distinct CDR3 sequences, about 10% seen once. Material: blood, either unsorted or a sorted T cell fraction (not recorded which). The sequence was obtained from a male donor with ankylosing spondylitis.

Written as DNA, the CDR3 is TGCGCCAGCAGCTTGGTGGACAGCTCTGAAGCTTTCTTT. The encoded protein is CASSLVDSSEAFF. V gene TRBV5-1 combines with J gene TRBJ1-1; possibly TRBD1 for D (6 bases). The germline gives CDR1 SGHRS, CDR2 YFSETQ. This CDR3 is 13 amino acids long. V was trimmed by 0 bases and J by 6 bases, leaving 9 bases between them. The complete variable domain, with remaining parts taken from reference TRBV5-1 and TRBJ1-1, reads KAGVTQTPRYLIKTRGQQVTLSCSPISGHRSVSWYQQTPGQGLQFLFEYFSETQRNKGNFPGRFSGRQFSNSRSEMNVSTLELGDSALYLCASSLVDSSEAFFGQGTRLTVV.